This TCR beta chain is from a study of shared clonotypes between healthy human individuals. Replicate PCRs for unsorted PBMC used about 330 ng DNA (around 30,000 T cell genomes). In the original processing: For the immunoSEQ data, sequences were junction-only without quality scores, so filtering differed. Here immunoSEQ multiplex PCR was the method, and the copy in TCRdb shows in-frame clones only, minus some. That table supplies the V and J calls and clone size; D and trimming were determined from the DNA. The sample includes about 470,000 clones, 79% of them seen just once. With 2 bases clipped from V and 5 bases from J, the junction kept 1 base outside the gene matches. The CDR3 has 14 amino acids. CDR1 is SEHNR, CDR2 FQNEAQ, per germline (reference sequence). Approximately 81 million PBMCs went into genomic DNA for unsorted samples.

The chain recombines TRBV7-9 with TRBJ2-5; TRBD2 matches at 11 bases. The sequence was obtained from a woman in her forties in good health. Some clones in this sample may be carry-over from other donors' samples. The specimen was PBMCs. CDR3 sequence (DNA): TGTGCCAGCAGCTTATTAGCGGGAGGGGAGACCCAGTACTTC. Its translation: CASSLLAGGETQYF.